This T cell receptor beta chain was sequenced in a study of OX40 agonist ivuxolimab in advanced cancers. This clone was seen a single time. Between the trimmed V and J ends, which lost 2 bases and 3 bases, there was a span of 11 bases. Per the germline V gene, CDR1 is SEHNR and CDR2 is FQNEAQ (reference sequence). The CDR3 runs to 15 residues. The protocol was immunoSEQ multiplex PCR, while the TCRdb copy is restricted to in-frame clones and leaves out a portion. Altogether about 25,000 clones are present, approximately 86% being singletons, with the ten largest covering over 12%. The sample here was CD4+ or CD8+ T cells sorted from blood, taken in a trial of the OX40 agonist ivuxolimab. The genes are TRBV7-9 and TRBJ2-1, with D perhaps matching TRBD2 (5 bases). The receptor's source is an adult with an advanced solid tumor such as melanoma, head and neck, liver or kidney cancer. The CDR3 DNA sequence: TGTGCCAGCAGCTTATCCATCGGGGTCTACAATGAGCAGTTCTTC. This codes for CASSLSIGVYNEQFF.